The rows below give T cell receptor beta chains drawn from one sample of a study of early T cells in non-severe SARS-CoV-2 infection. TCRdb fed the 5' RACE reads into MiXCR, producing one record per CDR3 protein. The sample lists more than 85,000 distinct CDR3 sequences, approximately 12% occurring once. The sample in question was whole blood, obtained at baseline. The receptor set was obtained from an adult who was a healthcare worker with PCR-confirmed SARS-CoV-2 infection or an uninfected control (not recorded which). Both conserved end residues are part of each CDR3. Each record gives: J gene, V gene, D gene, clone size, CDR3 protein, CDR3 DNA. The D gene is left open where the match is weak. The size entry is marked missing in some rows and otherwise reads once, few, many or a size class.

TRBJ2-7	TRBV28	.	.	CASSPTTSYEQYF	TGTGCCAGCAGTCCGACCACCTCCTACGAGCAGTACTTC
TRBJ1-1	TRBV3-1	.	many	CASSVRGSNTEVFF	TGTGCCAGCTCCGTTCGGGGGTCGAACACTGAAGTTTTCTTT
TRBJ1-2	TRBV7-2	.	once	CASSLVVGWGTYGYAF	.
TRBJ2-2	TRBV9	.	.	CASSVEGTPLLSTGELFF	TGTGCCAGCAGCGTAGAGGGGACCCCCCTTTTGAGCACCGGGGAGCTGTTTTTT
TRBJ2-7	TRBV27	TRBD2	few	CATAGGAYSGAYEQYF	TGTGCCACCGCAGGAGGGGCCTATAGCGGGGCCTACGAGCAGTACTTC
TRBJ1-5	TRBV19	.	.	CASSMNQPQHF	TGTGCCAGTAGTATGAATCAGCCCCAGCATTTT
TRBJ2-5	TRBV7-9	.	.	CASKTNQETQYF	TGTGCCAGCAAAACGAACCAAGAGACCCAGTACTTC
TRBJ2-7	TRBV11-2	.	many	CASSPLRRETSYEQYF	TGTGCCAGCAGCCCTTTACGACGCGAAACAAGCTACGAGCAGTACTTC
TRBJ1-1	TRBV7-3	.	few	CASSPAGEGTEAFF	TGTGCCAGCAGCCCGGCAGGGGAAGGCACTGAAGCTTTCTTT
TRBJ2-7	TRBV29-1	.	.	CSVLISREQYF	TGCAGCGTTCTAATATCGCGGGAGCAGTACTTC
TRBJ1-5	TRBV5-1	.	many	CASSTGTTNQPQHF	TGCGCCAGCAGTACTGGGACAACAAATCAGCCCCAGCATTTT